Listed here is a single T cell receptor (beta chain). Germline CDR1 SGHNT, CDR2 YENEEA. The CDR3 loop spans 17 amino acids. V lost 8 bases and J 6 bases, leaving 25 bases between the germline ends. This record comes from a study of blood T cell repertoires in COVID-19. Turning to the study itself: Material from acute and convalescent COVID-19 was sourced from the United States, Italy and Spain.

As handled by the study authors: Amplification of reference gene primers provided the estimated nucleated cell counts. Libraries were prepared by immunoSEQ multiplex PCR; TCRdb keeps only in-frame clonotypes and omits some of them. The V and J calls and clone size were taken over from that table, and D and trimming were inferred from the DNA. The sample shows around 250,000 clones, roughly 89% of them seen only once. Source material: peripheral blood. V is TRBV11-3 and J is TRBJ1-4, with a possible D match to TRBD1 (5 bases). This sequence was found in a middle-aged woman who had recovered from COVID-19. DNA for the CDR3: TGTGCCAGCCCCGGGAGAGGGAAAAGGGGTAAAGATGAAAAACTGTTTTTT. The encoded protein is CASPGRGKRGKDEKLFF.